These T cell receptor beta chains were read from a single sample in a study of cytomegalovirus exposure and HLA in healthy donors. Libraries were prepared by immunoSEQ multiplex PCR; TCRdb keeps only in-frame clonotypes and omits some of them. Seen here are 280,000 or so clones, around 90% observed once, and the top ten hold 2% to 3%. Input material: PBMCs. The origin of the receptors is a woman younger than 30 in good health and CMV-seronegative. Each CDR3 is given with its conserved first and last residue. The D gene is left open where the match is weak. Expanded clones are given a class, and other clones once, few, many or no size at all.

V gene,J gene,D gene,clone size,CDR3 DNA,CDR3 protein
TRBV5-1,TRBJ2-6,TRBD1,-,TGCGCCAGCAGCTTGGGGACAGGGGTTTCTGGGGCCAACGTCCTGACTTTC,CASSLGTGVSGANVLTF
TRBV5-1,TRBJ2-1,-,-,TGCGCCAGCAGCTTGGGAGTGAATGAGCAGTTCTTC,CASSLGVNEQFF
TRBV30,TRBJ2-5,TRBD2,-,TGTGCCTGGAGTTGGGTGCAGCGGGGGAGCACTCAAGAGACCCAGTACTTC,CAWSWVQRGSTQETQYF
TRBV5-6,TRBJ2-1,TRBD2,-,TGTGCCAGCAGCCCAGGACTAGCGGGCAATGAGCAGTTCTTC,CASSPGLAGNEQFF
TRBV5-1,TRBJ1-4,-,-,TGCGCCAGCAAAACCCGACCACAGGCGGGGGAAAAACTGTTTTTT,CASKTRPQAGEKLFF
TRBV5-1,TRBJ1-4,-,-,TGCGCCAGCAGCCCTGTAGGTGGAGGACTTAATGAAAAACTGTTTTTT,CASSPVGGGLNEKLFF
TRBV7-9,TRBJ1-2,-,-,TGTGCCAGCAGCTTAAGTGTTGAGTTGACAGACTCGGGTGACTATGGCTACACCTTC,CASSLSVELTDSGDYGYTF
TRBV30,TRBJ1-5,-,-,TGTGCCTGGAGTGTATCTCAGACTTCAGCGAACAATCAGCCCCAGCATTTT,CAWSVSQTSANNQPQHF
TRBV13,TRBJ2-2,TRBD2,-,TGTGCCAGCATCACCCTGACTAGCGGGGGGGCAATCGGGGAGCTGTTTTTT,CASITLTSGGAIGELFF
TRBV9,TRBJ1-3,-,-,TGTGCCAGCAGCGTAGATTTGCGGAACACCATATATTTT,CASSVDLRNTIYF
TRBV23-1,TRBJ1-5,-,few,TGCGCCAGCAGTCAATCAGCCCGACAGATTAGCAATCAGCCCCAGCATTTT,CASSQSARQISNQPQHF
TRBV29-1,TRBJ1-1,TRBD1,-,TGCAGCGTCCCGGGACAGGGTCACACTGAAGCTTTCTTT,CSVPGQGHTEAFF
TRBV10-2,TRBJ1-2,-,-,TGCGCCAGCAGTGCGGAGGGGACCTATGGCTACACCTTC,CASSAEGTYGYTF
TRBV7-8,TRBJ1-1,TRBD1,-,TGTGCCAGCAGCTACAGGGGGGGAGTGACTGAAGCTTTCTTT,CASSYRGGVTEAFF
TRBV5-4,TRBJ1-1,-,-,TGTGCCAGCAGCTTTACAGGGAAAGGTATATCACCTTTCTTT,CASSFTGKGISPFF